The 26 T cell receptor beta chains listed next were all sequenced from one sample in a study of cytomegalovirus exposure and HLA in healthy donors. Vbeta (60) and Jbeta (13) primers were used in the PCR. Only in-frame clones appear in the TCRdb table, and some are missing; sequencing was by immunoSEQ multiplex PCR. Of 150,000 or so clones in the sample, roughly 79% were seen once. Sequencing was done on a sample of PBMCs. The source is a woman aged 40 to 50 in good health and CMV-seronegative.

The V gene is TRBV6-4, the J gene TRBJ2-1; 13 nucleotides match TRBD2. The V and J ends lost 6 bases and 9 bases, in that order; junction bases with no gene match: 8. CDR3 length: 15 amino acids. Germline CDR1 and CDR2: MRHNA and SNTAGT. CDR3 sequence: CASSELAGGLGEQFF. Written as DNA, the CDR3 is TGTGCCAGCAGCGAACTAGCGGGAGGGCTTGGTGAGCAGTTCTTC.

The rearrangement uses TRBV13 and TRBJ2-7; unclear D gene. V shed 5 bases and J shed 2 bases, with 7 bases lying between them. This CDR3 contains 12 residues. Germline values: CDR1 PRHDT, CDR2 FYEKMQ (reference sequence). DNA for the CDR3: TGTGCCAGCAGCGAACAGACCTACGAGCAGTACTTC. The encoded protein is CASSEQTYEQYF. The full variable domain, rest sourced from reference TRBV13 and TRBJ2-7, is AAGVIQSPRHLIKEKRETATLKCYPIPRHDTVYWYQQGPGQDPQFLISFYEKMQSDKGSIPDRFSAQQFSDYHSELNMSSLELGDSALYFCASSEQTYEQYFGPGTRLTVT.

The chain carries TRBV28 and TRBJ1-5, with D hard to call. There are 12 residues in the CDR3. V was clipped by 2 bases and J by 8 bases, with 7 bases between them. Germline assignment: CDR1 MDHEN and CDR2 SYDVKM. CDR3 in amino acids: CASSLIREPQHF. Written as DNA, the CDR3 is TGTGCCAGCAGTTTAATTCGGGAGCCCCAGCATTTT.

The chain links TRBV13 to TRBJ2-5; 10 nucleotides line up with TRBD1. CDR3 length: 16 residues. Germline trimming cut 4 bases from V and 1 base from J; bases unmatched to any gene: 6. Germline CDR1 is PRHDT and CDR2 is FYEKMQ (reference sequence). This CDR3 is CASSYRTGGLQETQYF. The CDR3 DNA sequence: TGTGCCAGCAGCTATAGGACAGGGGGTCTCCAAGAGACCCAGTACTTC.

Here the CDR3 DNA reads TGTGCCACCGGGGGGGTTGGACAGGGGGCGTTTTACGGGGAGCTGTTTTTT. Its translation is CATGGVGQGAFYGELFF. This chain links TRBV19 with TRBJ2-2; 11 bases are a match to TRBD1. CDR1 and CDR2 from the germline V gene are LNHDA and SQIVND (reference sequence). With 10 bases clipped from V and 7 bases from J, the junction kept 17 bases outside the gene matches. This CDR3 is built from 17 residues.

This chain joins TRBV19 and TRBJ2-7, with D perhaps matching TRBD2 (6 bases). The germline CDR1 and CDR2 sequences are LNHDA and SQIVND (reference sequence). There are 13 residues in the CDR3. Trimming shortened V by 6 bases and J by 2 bases, and 11 bases separated the two germline ends. CDR3 DNA sequence: TGTGCCAGTAGCAATTCGGGGGCCTACGAGCAGTACTTC. The encoded protein is CASSNSGAYEQYF. Based on the CDR3 plus reference TRBV19 and TRBJ2-7, the full variable domain is DGGITQSPKYLFRKEGQNVTLSCEQNLNHDAMYWYRQDPGQGLRLIYYSQIVNDFQKGDIAEGYSVSREKKESFPLTVTSAQKNPTAFYLCASSNSGAYEQYFGPGTRLTVT.

DNA for the CDR3: TGTGCCAGCAGCTCCCGTCGCGGAGGGATGGAGGAAAAACTGTTTTTT. Protein: CASSSRRGGMEEKLFF. This chain uses TRBV7-2 with TRBJ1-4; D is ambiguous. The V and J ends lost 4 bases and 8 bases respectively, with 20 bases between them. CDR1 is SGHTA, CDR2 FQGNSA, per germline. There are 16 residues in the CDR3.

The J gene is TRBJ2-7, the V gene TRBV28; 9 bases agree with TRBD2. The germline V gene encodes CDR1 MDHEN and CDR2 SYDVKM. The length of the CDR3 is 15 residues. V shed 3 bases and J 2 bases; nucleotides not matched to a gene: 5. CDR3 nucleotide sequence: TGTGCCAGCAGTTTCGGCGGGAGGGGGACCTACGAGCAGTACTTC. It specifies CASSFGGRGTYEQYF.

This sequence joins TRBV5-1 and TRBJ2-1; unclear D gene. The CDR3 is 11 residues long. CDR1 is SGHRS and CDR2 is YFSETQ in the germline V gene. V was clipped by 2 bases and J by 7 bases, with 4 bases between them. DNA for the CDR3: TGCGCCAGCAGCTTCGGGAATGAGCAGTTCTTC. Amino acid sequence: CASSFGNEQFF.

The chain's CDR3 is CASSYSGQGGNTIYF. In DNA form, the CDR3 reads TGTGCCAGCAGTTACTCGGGACAGGGCGGGAACACCATATATTTT. The chain joins TRBV6-5 to TRBJ1-3; 9 nucleotides match TRBD1. The V and J ends lost 0 bases and 7 bases, in that order; junction bases with no gene match: 4. The CDR3 has 15 residues. Germline V CDR1 and CDR2: MNHEY, SVGAGI.

CDR3 loop: CASRQGNTIYF. The CDR3 DNA is TGTGCCAGCAGACAGGGGAACACCATATATTTT. The chain joins TRBV9 to TRBJ1-3; TRBD1 aligns across 7 bases. CDR1 and CDR2 (germline): SGDLS, YYNGEE. The V gene end was trimmed by 5 bases and the J gene end by 7 bases; junction bases not matched to a gene: 0. The CDR3 consists of 11 residues.

The chain is built from TRBV10-2 and TRBJ2-7; the match to TRBD2 covers 7 bases. Germline V gives CDR1 WSHSY, CDR2 SAAADI. V shed 3 bases, J shed 8 bases, and the junction held 13 bases outside the gene matches. The CDR3 is 15 residues long. The CDR3 region is CASSDFSAGTGKQYF. The CDR3 DNA reads as TGCGCCAGCAGTGATTTTTCAGCGGGAACGGGGAAGCAGTACTTC.

This clone was observed a few times. This chain joins TRBV9 and TRBJ2-1; 11 bases agree with TRBD2. The V gene's germline CDR1 is SGDLS and CDR2 YYNGEE. V lost 0 bases, J lost 8 bases, and 7 bases stayed unmatched. This CDR3 spans 16 amino acids. The CDR3: CASSVEGTSGWDEQFF. The CDR3 DNA reads as TGTGCCAGCAGCGTAGAGGGGACTAGCGGTTGGGATGAGCAGTTCTTC.

This clone was seen a few times. V usage is TRBV29-1 and J usage is TRBJ1-2; the D gene is possibly TRBD1 (5 bases). Looked up from germline, CDR1 is SQVTM and CDR2 is ANQGSEA. Trimming shortened V by 5 bases and J by 6 bases, and 13 bases separated the two germline ends. CDR3 size: 12 residues. CDR3 amino acids: CSVRPDRHGYTF. As DNA, the CDR3 is TGCAGCGTTCGCCCCGACAGACATGGCTACACCTTC. Drawing the rest from reference TRBV29-1 and TRBJ1-2, the complete variable domain is SAVISQKPSRDICQRGTSLTIQCQVDSQVTMMFWYRQQPGQSLTLIATANQGSEATYESGFVIDKFPISRPNLTFSTLTVSNMSPEDSSIYLCSVRPDRHGYTFGSGTRLTVV.

This clone has only a few counts. V usage is TRBV2 and J usage is TRBJ1-5; a weak D match, TRBD1 (5 bases). This CDR3 is built from 13 residues. V lost 6 bases to trimming and J lost 0 bases, with 6 bases between them. In germline, CDR1 is SNHLY, CDR2 FYNNEI. The CDR3 reads CASRQDSNQPQHF. The CDR3 DNA is TGTGCCAGCAGACAGGATAGCAATCAGCCCCAGCATTTT.

The rearrangement uses TRBV7-9 and TRBJ2-1; possibly TRBD1 for D (5 bases). Germline V gives CDR1 SEHNR, CDR2 FQNEAQ (reference sequence). V dropped 7 bases and J dropped 12 bases, with 13 bases sitting between them. CDR3 length: 11 residues. CDR3 sequence: CASTGYQGQFF. CDR3 in DNA: TGTGCCAGCACCGGCTACCAGGGGCAGTTCTTC.

This chain connects TRBV9 to TRBJ2-6, with D perhaps given as TRBD1 or TRBD2 (6 bases each). The CDR3 is made up of 17 amino acids. Germline lookup yields CDR1 SGDLS and CDR2 YYNGEE. V was clipped by 4 bases and J by 0 bases, with 14 bases between them. CDR3 coding DNA: TGTGCCAGCAGCCTAGGGGGGCTTAGCTCTGGGGCCAACGTCCTGACTTTC. Translating gives CASSLGGLSSGANVLTF.

The gene calls are TRBV6-1 and TRBJ2-1; D is uncertain. With 4 bases removed from V and 4 bases from J, the gap between germline ends came to 11 bases. CDR1 and CDR2 (germline): MNHNS, SASEGT. The CDR3 loop spans 14 amino acids. DNA for the CDR3: TGTGCCAGCAGTGTCATGAGTCATTACAATGAGCAGTTCTTC. Translating gives CASSVMSHYNEQFF.

The gene calls are TRBV6-6 and TRBJ2-7, with 11 nucleotides matching TRBD2. Per germline, CDR1 MNHNY and CDR2 SVGAGI (reference sequence). This CDR3 has 15 amino acids. The J segment lost 6 bases and the V segment lost 6 bases, leaving 10 bases of the junction unmatched. The CDR3, as DNA: TGTGCCAGCAGGGGAACTAGCGGGAGCGGGAGCGAGCAGTACTTC. It encodes CASRGTSGSGSEQYF.

This clone turned up a few times. This chain joins TRBV4-1 and TRBJ2-1; 8 bases fit TRBD1. The CDR3 spans 13 residues. Germline V CDR1 and CDR2: MGHRA, YSYEKL. V trimming: 3 bases; J trimming: 15 bases; junction bases outside the gene matches: 10. CDR3 in amino acids: CASSHSDRGGLFF. DNA of the CDR3: TGCGCCAGCAGCCATTCTGACAGGGGTGGTCTGTTCTTC.

The V and J genes are TRBV6-5 and TRBJ2-7; no firm D call. V was pared by 0 bases and J by 0 bases, with 6 bases between. Looked up from germline, CDR1 is MNHEY and CDR2 is SVGAGI. The CDR3 consists of 14 residues. CDR3 sequence (DNA): TGTGCCAGCAGTTACTCAGGCGGCTCCTACGAGCAGTACTTC. Translation: CASSYSGGSYEQYF.

This clone has a handful of counts. As DNA, the CDR3 is TGCGCCAGCAGCTTGGAGGGGGCTTACAATGAGCAGTTCTTC. Translated: CASSLEGAYNEQFF. V and J are TRBV5-1 and TRBJ2-1; 7 bases match TRBD1. The CDR3 length is 14 residues. The V gene end was trimmed by 0 bases and the J gene end by 4 bases; junction bases not matched to a gene: 1. Germline loops: CDR1 SGHRS, CDR2 YFSETQ.

This clone was seen a single time. The chain links TRBV7-3 to TRBJ2-2, with 15 bases that match TRBD2. J was trimmed by 7 bases and V by 0 bases; bases with no gene match: 9. This CDR3 is built from 19 residues. Looked up from germline, CDR1 is SGHTA and CDR2 is FQGTGA. This CDR3 reads CASSLTPGLAGGPGGELFF. Here the CDR3 DNA reads TGTGCCAGCAGCTTAACTCCCGGACTAGCGGGAGGGCCGGGCGGGGAGCTGTTTTTT. The whole variable domain, filled in from reference TRBV7-3 and TRBJ2-2, reads GAGVSQTPSNKVTEKGKYVELRCDPISGHTALYWYRQSLGQGPEFLIYFQGTGAADDSGLPNDRFFAVRPEGSVSTLKIQRTERGDSAVYLCASSLTPGLAGGPGGELFFGEGSRLTVL.

The chain joins TRBV6-6 to TRBJ1-3; no clear D. V was clipped by 4 bases and J by 0 bases, with 7 bases between them. This CDR3 is 14 amino acids long. CDR1 is MNHNY, CDR2 SVGAGI, per germline (reference sequence). The CDR3 protein is CASSFRGSGNTIYF. CDR3 nucleotides: TGTGCCAGCAGTTTTCGGGGCTCTGGAAACACCATATATTTT.

The chain has TRBV7-2 and TRBJ2-7; 9 bases map to TRBD1. The J segment lost 4 bases and the V segment lost 0 bases, leaving 22 bases of the junction unmatched. Germline lookup yields CDR1 SGHTA and CDR2 FQGNSA. The length of the CDR3 is 21 residues. The CDR3 DNA reads TGTGCCAGCAGCTTAGCGGGGTCGGGACAGGGAGCCGTTGGGGACCGTTACGAGCAGTACTTC. This sequence encodes CASSLAGSGQGAVGDRYEQYF. The whole variable domain, remainder taken from reference TRBV7-2 and TRBJ2-7, is GAGVSQSPSNKVTEKGKDVELRCDPISGHTALYWYRQSLGQGLEFLIYFQGNSAPDKSGLPSDRFSAERTGGSVSTLTIQRTQQEDSAVYLCASSLAGSGQGAVGDRYEQYFGPGTRLTVT.

The chain links TRBV7-2 to TRBJ1-5, with D possibly matching TRBD1 (6 bases). Germline CDR1 SGHTA, CDR2 FQGNSA. The CDR3 covers 16 residues. Trimming pared 5 bases from V and 3 bases from J, leaving 17 bases between. The DNA of the CDR3 is TGTGCCAGCAGCGCCCCAGGCAGGGGTCACAATCAGCCCCAGCATTTT. This encodes CASSAPGRGHNQPQHF.